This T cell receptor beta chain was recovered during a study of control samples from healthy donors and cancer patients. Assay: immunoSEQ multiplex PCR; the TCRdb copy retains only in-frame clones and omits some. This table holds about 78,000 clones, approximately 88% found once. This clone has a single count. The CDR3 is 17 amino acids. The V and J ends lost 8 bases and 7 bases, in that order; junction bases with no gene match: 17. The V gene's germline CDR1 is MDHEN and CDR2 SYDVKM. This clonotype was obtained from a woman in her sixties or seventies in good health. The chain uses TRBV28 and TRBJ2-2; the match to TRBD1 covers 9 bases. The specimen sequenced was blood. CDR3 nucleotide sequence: TGTGCCAGCTCCCGGATTTTCGGGACAGGGTCGTTCGGGGAGCTGTTTTTT. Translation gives CASSRIFGTGSFGELFF.